This T cell receptor beta chain was captured in a study of blood T cell repertoires in COVID-19. Study background: COVID-19 samples, acute and convalescent, were from the United States, Italy and Spain.

V lost 2 bases and J lost 4, with 13 bases in between. The CDR3 is made up of 15 amino acids. Germline-derived CDR1 and CDR2 are ENHRY and SYGVKD. How the authors handled the data: Estimation of nucleated cell counts relied on the amplification of reference gene primers. Sequencing was performed with immunoSEQ multiplex PCR; in TCRdb, only in-frame clones are kept and a portion is missing. For V, J and clone size, that table is used; D and trimming come from the DNA. The table lists some 270,000 clones, around 90% of them singletons. While infection was still active, Seattle patients were enrolled and then followed longitudinally.

This receptor was identified in a woman in her sixties or seventies with COVID-19, enrolled during active disease. The sequenced material came from peripheral blood. The chain carries TRBV10-3 and TRBJ2-3, with a tentative D call TRBD2 (5 bases). The CDR3 sequence: CAISEGGFSADTQYF. The CDR3 coding sequence is TGTGCCATCAGTGAGGGCGGCTTTAGCGCAGATACGCAGTATTTT.